This is a list of T cell receptor beta chains from one sample in a study of blood T cell repertoires in COVID-19. The assay was immunoSEQ multiplex PCR, and TCRdb's table has in-frame clones only and misses some. The sample has hundreds of thousands of clones; 86% are singletons. Input material: peripheral blood. These receptors all come from a woman in her 70s with COVID-19, enrolled during active disease. Each CDR3 is given with its conserved first and last residue. A D gene is named only where the DNA matches it firmly. Rows may omit the clone size; those that give it use once, few, many or a size class.

size,V,D,J,DNA,CDR3
NA,TRBV24-1,TRBD1,TRBJ1-2,TGTGCCACCAGCGAAACGGGACAGGGGTTTGGCTACACCTTC,CATSETGQGFGYTF
NA,TRBV24-1,TRBD1,TRBJ2-3,TGTGCCACCAGTGATCCCGCCCCCGGACAGGGGCCAGATACGCAGTATTTT,CATSDPAPGQGPDTQYF
NA,TRBV10-3,NA,TRBJ1-2,TGTGCCATCGCAAAATCCCAGGGTCCCCTCTATGGCTACACCTTC,CAIAKSQGPLYGYTF
once,TRBV20-1,TRBD1,TRBJ2-3,TGCAGTGCTAATGATAGGGACAGGTTAGATACGCAGTATTTT,CSANDRDRLDTQYF
NA,TRBV18,NA,TRBJ2-3,TGTGCCAGCTCCTCGAGAGGCGAGAGCACAGATACGCAGTATTTT,CASSSRGESTDTQYF
NA,TRBV2,TRBD1,TRBJ1-2,TGTGCCAGCAGTTGGGACAGGGCGGGCTATGGCTACACCTTC,CASSWDRAGYGYTF
NA,TRBV9,NA,TRBJ1-3,TGTGCCAGCAGCGTAGCCAGCTCTGGAAACACCATATATTTT,CASSVASSGNTIYF
NA,TRBV30,TRBD1,TRBJ1-6,TGTGCCTGGAGTTCAGGGGGCGATTCACCCCTCCACTTT,CAWSSGGDSPLHF
NA,TRBV12-3/TRBV12-4,NA,TRBJ1-2,TGTGCCAGCACCCTGGGGCCCCTCTATGGCTACACCTTC,CASTLGPLYGYTF
NA,TRBV24-1,TRBD2,TRBJ2-3,TGTGCCACCAGTGACTCGGGGGGGCCTCGAGATACGCAGTATTTT,CATSDSGGPRDTQYF
NA,TRBV30,NA,TRBJ1-5,TGTGCCTGGAGTTCTGGCAGGGTCAATCAGCCCCAGCATTTT,CAWSSGRVNQPQHF
NA,TRBV19,NA,TRBJ1-2,TGTGCCAGTAGTATAGGGACAGCCGACAGCTATGGCTACACCTTC,CASSIGTADSYGYTF
NA,TRBV7-6,TRBD1,TRBJ1-3,TGTGCCAGCGGCGGGACAGCTTCCCCTGGAAACACCATATATTTT,CASGGTASPGNTIYF
NA,TRBV7-2,NA,TRBJ1-6,TGTGCCAGCAGCTTAGGGAGAAATTCGCCCCTCCACTTT,CASSLGRNSPLHF
NA,TRBV5-4,NA,TRBJ2-7,TGTGCCAGCAGCTTGGCGGGTGCTGTAGAGCAGTACTTC,CASSLAGAVEQYF
NA,TRBV7-9,NA,TRBJ1-1,TGTGCCAGCAGCACTCTCAACACTGAAGCTTTCTTT,CASSTLNTEAFF
once,TRBV7-9,TRBD2,TRBJ2-7,TGTGCCAGCAGCTTCCGGGGGGACTACGAGCAGTACTTC,CASSFRGDYEQYF
NA,TRBV5-5,TRBD1,TRBJ2-7,TGTGCCAGCAGTTACGGACAGGGGGGACCCTACGAGCAGTACTTC,CASSYGQGGPYEQYF
NA,TRBV5-1,TRBD2,TRBJ2-7,TGCGCCAGCAGCTTTCTGACTGGCGGGGGGGGGTACGAGCAGTACTTC,CASSFLTGGGGYEQYF
NA,TRBV5-8,NA,TRBJ1-5,TGTGCCAGCAGCTTGGGGGCACCAAGCAATCAGCCCCAGCATTTT,CASSLGAPSNQPQHF
NA,TRBV2,TRBD1,TRBJ2-5,TGTGCCAGCAGCCCGACAGGGGGCGGGGAGACCCAGTACTTC,CASSPTGGGETQYF
once,TRBV4-3,NA,TRBJ1-2,TGCGCCAGCAGCCAAGGAGGACTCTCAGCCCATGGCTACACCTTC,CASSQGGLSAHGYTF
NA,TRBV7-9,NA,TRBJ1-3,TGTGCCAGCGAGCGGAACAGTTACTCTGGAAACACCATATATTTT,CASERNSYSGNTIYF
NA,TRBV9,TRBD1,TRBJ1-6,TGTGCCAGCAGCGCCACCTCCGGACAGGGTTCACCCCTCCACTTT,CASSATSGQGSPLHF
NA,TRBV9,NA,TRBJ2-2,TGTGCCAGCAGCGTAGAGGAGGGAGCCGGGGAGCTGTTTTTT,CASSVEEGAGELFF
NA,TRBV19,NA,TRBJ1-4,TGTGCCAGTAGTCAGACAACTAATGAAAAACTGTTTTTT,CASSQTTNEKLFF
NA,TRBV24-1,TRBD2,TRBJ2-1,TGTGCCACCGCATCGGCCGGGACTAGAGATTCGTGGGAGCAGTTCTTC,CATASAGTRDSWEQFF